These 2 T cell receptor beta chains came from one sample sequenced in a study of vaccination effects on CD4 cells after COVID-19. Sequencing was preceded by expansion of antigen-specific CD4+ T cells with viral peptide pools in the ViraFEST assay. Subsequent to a culture period of nine to ten days, CD4+ T cells were isolated. Infection dated between March and December 2020, before the Alpha, Beta and Delta variants reached the United States. These receptors lack a known antigen. Libraries were prepared by immunoSEQ multiplex PCR; TCRdb keeps only in-frame clonotypes and omits some of them. The table has about 37,000 clones, 73% seen once. The material was CD4+ T cells from PBMCs cultured with a peptide pool, obtained before COVID-19 vaccination. These receptors were collected from a human donor who had a prior SARS-CoV-2 infection.

The genes are TRBV24-1 and TRBJ2-5; 11 nucleotides line up with TRBD2. The junction had 14 bases not matched to a gene; V was cut back by 5 bases and J by 4 bases. This CDR3 comprises 18 residues. Germline CDR1 KGHDR, CDR2 SFDVKD. As DNA, the CDR3 is TGTGCCACCAGTGGGGTTAGCGGGAGGGCGCTAACCGGAGAGACCCAGTACTTC. Protein: CATSGVSGRALTGETQYF.

This chain links TRBV5-1 with TRBJ2-1, with 12 bases identical to TRBD2. Germline CDR1 and CDR2: SGHRS and YFSETQ. J lost 9 bases, V lost 2 bases, and 6 bases had no gene match. The CDR3 is 15 residues long. The CDR3 is CASSFRTSGIGEQFF. Here the CDR3 DNA reads TGCGCCAGCAGCTTTAGGACTAGCGGGATAGGTGAGCAGTTCTTC.